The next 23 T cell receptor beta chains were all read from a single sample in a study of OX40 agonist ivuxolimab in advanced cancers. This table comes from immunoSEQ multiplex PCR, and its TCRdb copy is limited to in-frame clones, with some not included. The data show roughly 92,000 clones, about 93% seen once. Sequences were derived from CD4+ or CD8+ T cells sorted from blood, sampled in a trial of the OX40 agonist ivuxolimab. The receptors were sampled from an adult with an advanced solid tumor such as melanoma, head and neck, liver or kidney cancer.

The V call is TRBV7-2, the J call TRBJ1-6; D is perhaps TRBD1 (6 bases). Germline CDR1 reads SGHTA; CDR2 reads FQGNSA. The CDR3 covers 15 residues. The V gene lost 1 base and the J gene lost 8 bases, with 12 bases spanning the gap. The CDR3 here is CASSLGGQVYSPLHF. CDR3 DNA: TGTGCCAGCAGCTTAGGGGGGCAGGTTTATTCACCCCTCCACTTT.

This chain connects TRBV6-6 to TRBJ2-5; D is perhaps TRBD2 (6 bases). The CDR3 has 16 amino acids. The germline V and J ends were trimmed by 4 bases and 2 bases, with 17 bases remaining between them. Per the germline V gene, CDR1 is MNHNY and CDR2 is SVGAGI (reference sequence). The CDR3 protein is CASSWGVGGRQETQYF. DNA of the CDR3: TGTGCCAGCAGTTGGGGAGTGGGGGGACGTCAAGAGACCCAGTACTTC.

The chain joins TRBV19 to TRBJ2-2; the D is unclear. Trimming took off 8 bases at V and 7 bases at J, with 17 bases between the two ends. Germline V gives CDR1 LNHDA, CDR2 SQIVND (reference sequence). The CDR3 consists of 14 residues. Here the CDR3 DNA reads TGTGCCAGTTGCCCCGAGGTGGTTGGCGGGGAGCTGTTTTTT. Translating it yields CASCPEVVGGELFF.

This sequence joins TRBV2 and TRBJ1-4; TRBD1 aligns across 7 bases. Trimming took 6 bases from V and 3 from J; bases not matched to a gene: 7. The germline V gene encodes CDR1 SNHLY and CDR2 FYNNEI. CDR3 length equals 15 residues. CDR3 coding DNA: TGTGCCAGCAGGAGGGGGCCAGGGGCTAATGAAAAACTGTTTTTT. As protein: CASRRGPGANEKLFF. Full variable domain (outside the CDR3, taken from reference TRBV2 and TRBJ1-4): EPEVTQTPSHQVTQMGQEVILRCVPISNHLYFYWYRQILGQKVEFLVSFYNNEISEKSEIFDDQFSVERPDGSNFTLKIRSTKLEDSAMYFCASRRGPGANEKLFFGSGTQLSVL.

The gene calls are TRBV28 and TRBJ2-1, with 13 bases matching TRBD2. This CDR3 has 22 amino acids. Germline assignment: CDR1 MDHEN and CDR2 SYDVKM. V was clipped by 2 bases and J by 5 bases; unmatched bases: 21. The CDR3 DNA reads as TGTGCCAGCAGTTTAGATCGGACTCCCGGACTAGCGGGAGATACAATGGACAATGAGCAGTTCTTC. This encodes CASSLDRTPGLAGDTMDNEQFF.

The CDR3 DNA reads as TGTGCCAGCTCACCAGTAACAGGGAGGATTGGCACAGATACGCAGTATTTT. Protein product: CASSPVTGRIGTDTQYF. The chain carries TRBV18 and TRBJ2-3, with D tentatively TRBD1 or TRBD2 (6 bases each). Trimming left V 2 bases short and J 1 base short, with 16 bases between. From germline, CDR1 is KGHSH and CDR2 LQKENI. The CDR3 runs 17 residues.

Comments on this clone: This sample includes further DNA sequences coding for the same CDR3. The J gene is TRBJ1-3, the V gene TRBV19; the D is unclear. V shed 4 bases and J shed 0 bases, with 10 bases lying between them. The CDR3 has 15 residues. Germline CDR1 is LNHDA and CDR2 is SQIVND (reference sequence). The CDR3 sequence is CASSTLRSSGNTIYF. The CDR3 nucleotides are TGTGCCAGTAGTACCCTTCGTTCCTCTGGAAACACCATATATTTT. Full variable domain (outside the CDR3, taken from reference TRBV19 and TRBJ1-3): DGGITQSPKYLFRKEGQNVTLSCEQNLNHDAMYWYRQDPGQGLRLIYYSQIVNDFQKGDIAEGYSVSREKKESFPLTVTSAQKNPTAFYLCASSTLRSSGNTIYFGEGSWLTVV.

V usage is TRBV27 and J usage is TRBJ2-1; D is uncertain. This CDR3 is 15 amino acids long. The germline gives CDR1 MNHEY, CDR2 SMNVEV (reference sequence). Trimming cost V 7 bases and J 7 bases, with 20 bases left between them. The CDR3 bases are TGTGCCAGCACCCCAGGTACTACAGCGCAGAATGAGCAGTTCTTC. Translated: CASTPGTTAQNEQFF.

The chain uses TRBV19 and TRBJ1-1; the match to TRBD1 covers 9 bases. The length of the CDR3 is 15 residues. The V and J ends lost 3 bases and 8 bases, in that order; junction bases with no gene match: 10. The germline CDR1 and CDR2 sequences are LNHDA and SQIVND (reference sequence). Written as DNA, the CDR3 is TGTGCCAGTAGTATGAGGTGGGGACAGGGCGGAGAAGCTTTCTTT. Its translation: CASSMRWGQGGEAFF.

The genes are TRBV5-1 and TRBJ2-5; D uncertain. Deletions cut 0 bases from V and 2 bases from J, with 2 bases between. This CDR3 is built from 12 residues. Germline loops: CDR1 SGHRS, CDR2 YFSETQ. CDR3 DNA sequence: TGCGCCAGCAGCTTGGGTCAAGAGACCCAGTACTTC. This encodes CASSLGQETQYF.

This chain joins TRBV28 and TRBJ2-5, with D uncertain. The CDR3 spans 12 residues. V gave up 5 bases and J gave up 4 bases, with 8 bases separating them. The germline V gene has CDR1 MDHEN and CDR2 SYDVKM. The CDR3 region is CASSLIRETQYF. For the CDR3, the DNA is TGTGCCAGCAGTCTCATTCGAGAGACCCAGTACTTC. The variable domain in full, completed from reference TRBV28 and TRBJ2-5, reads DVKVTQSSRYLVKRTGEKVFLECVQDMDHENMFWYRQDPGLGLRLIYFSYDVKMKEKGDIPEGYSVSREKKERFSLILESASTNQTSMYLCASSLIRETQYFGPGTRLLVL.

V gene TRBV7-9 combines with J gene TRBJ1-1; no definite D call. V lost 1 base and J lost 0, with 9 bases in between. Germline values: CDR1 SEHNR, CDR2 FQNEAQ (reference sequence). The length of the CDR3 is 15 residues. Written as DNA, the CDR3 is TGTGCCAGCAGCTTAGACCTTGGTATGAACACTGAAGCTTTCTTT. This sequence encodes CASSLDLGMNTEAFF.

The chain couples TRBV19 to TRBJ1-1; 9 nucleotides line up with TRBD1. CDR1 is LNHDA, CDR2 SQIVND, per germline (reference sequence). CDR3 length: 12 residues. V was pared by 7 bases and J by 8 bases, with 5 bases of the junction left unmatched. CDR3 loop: CASKGQGSEAFF. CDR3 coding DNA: TGTGCCAGTAAAGGACAGGGGTCAGAAGCTTTCTTT.

CDR3 sequence (DNA): TGTGCCAGCAGTCCTCCGACAGGGAGCCATGGCTACACCTTC. It specifies CASSPPTGSHGYTF. The J gene is TRBJ1-2, the V gene TRBV27, with 7 positions matching TRBD1. There are 14 residues in the CDR3. V gave up 5 bases and J gave up 6 bases; unmatched junction bases: 9. Looked up from germline, CDR1 is MNHEY and CDR2 is SMNVEV (reference sequence).

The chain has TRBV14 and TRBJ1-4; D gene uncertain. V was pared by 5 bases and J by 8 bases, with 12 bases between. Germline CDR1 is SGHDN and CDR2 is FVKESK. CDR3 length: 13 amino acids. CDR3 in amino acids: CASSWQWHEKLFF. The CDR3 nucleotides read TGTGCCAGCAGCTGGCAGTGGCACGAAAAACTGTTTTTT.

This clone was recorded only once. Here the CDR3 DNA reads TGCGCCAGCAGCCAGGACCCCCCGGGACAGGGGGTACAGGAGCAGTACTTC. Its protein is CASSQDPPGQGVQEQYF. The V and J genes are TRBV4-3 and TRBJ2-7; 11 nucleotides align to TRBD1. There are 17 residues in the CDR3. The V and J ends lost 3 bases and 7 bases, in that order; junction bases with no gene match: 14. Germline CDR1 LGHNA, CDR2 YSLEER.

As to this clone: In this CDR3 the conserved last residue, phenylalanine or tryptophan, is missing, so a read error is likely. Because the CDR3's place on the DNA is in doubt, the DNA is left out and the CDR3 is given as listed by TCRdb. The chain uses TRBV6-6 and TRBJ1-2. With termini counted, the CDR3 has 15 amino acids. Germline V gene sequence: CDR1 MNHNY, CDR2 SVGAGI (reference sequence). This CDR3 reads CASSCPGGGRKTYGY.

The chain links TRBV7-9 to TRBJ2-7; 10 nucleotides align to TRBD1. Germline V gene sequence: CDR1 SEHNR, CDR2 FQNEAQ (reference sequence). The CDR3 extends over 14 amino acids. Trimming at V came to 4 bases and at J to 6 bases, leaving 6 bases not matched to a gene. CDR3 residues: CASSSGGTGAEQYF. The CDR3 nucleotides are TGTGCCAGCAGCTCTGGGGGGACAGGGGCCGAGCAGTACTTC.

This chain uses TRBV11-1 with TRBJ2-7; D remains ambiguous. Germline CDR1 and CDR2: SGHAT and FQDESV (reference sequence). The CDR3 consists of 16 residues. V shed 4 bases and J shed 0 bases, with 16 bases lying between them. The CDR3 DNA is TGTGCCAGCAGCTCTCGATCGGGCACCTACTCCTACGAGCAGTACTTC. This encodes CASSSRSGTYSYEQYF.

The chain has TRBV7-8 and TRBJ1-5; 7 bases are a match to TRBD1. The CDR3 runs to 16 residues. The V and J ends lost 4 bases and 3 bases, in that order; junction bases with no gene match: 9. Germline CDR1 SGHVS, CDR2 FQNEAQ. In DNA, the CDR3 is TGTGCCAGCAGCTCAAGACAGGGCTTAATCAATCAGCCCCAGCATTTT. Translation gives CASSSRQGLINQPQHF.

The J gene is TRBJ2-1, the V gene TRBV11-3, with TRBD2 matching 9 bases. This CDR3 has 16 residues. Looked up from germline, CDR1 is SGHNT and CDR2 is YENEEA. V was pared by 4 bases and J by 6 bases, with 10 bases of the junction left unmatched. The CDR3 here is CASSSGLAGLTNEQFF. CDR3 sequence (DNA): TGTGCCAGCAGCTCCGGGCTAGCGGGATTGACCAATGAGCAGTTCTTC. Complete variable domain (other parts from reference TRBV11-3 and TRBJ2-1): EAGVVQSPRYKIIEKKQPVAFWCNPISGHNTLYWYLQNLGQGPELLIRYENEEAVDDSQLPKDRFSAERLKGVDSTLKIQPAELGDSAVYLCASSSGLAGLTNEQFFGPGTRLTVL.

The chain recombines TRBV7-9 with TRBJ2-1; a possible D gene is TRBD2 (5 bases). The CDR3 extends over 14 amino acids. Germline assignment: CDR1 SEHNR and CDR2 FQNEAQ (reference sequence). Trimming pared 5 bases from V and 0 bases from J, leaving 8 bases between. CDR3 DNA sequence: TGTGCCAGCAGCCTGGACTTCTCCTACAATGAGCAGTTCTTC. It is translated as CASSLDFSYNEQFF.

CDR3 sequence reads: CASSGGRGGPQYF. DNA of the CDR3: TGTGCCAGCAGCGGGGGAAGGGGCGGTCCGCAGTATTTT. V is TRBV9 and J is TRBJ2-3, with D possibly matching TRBD1 (5 bases). CDR1 and CDR2 from the germline V gene are SGDLS and YYNGEE. V was cut by 3 bases and J by 10 bases, with 15 bases left in between. CDR3 length equals 13 residues.